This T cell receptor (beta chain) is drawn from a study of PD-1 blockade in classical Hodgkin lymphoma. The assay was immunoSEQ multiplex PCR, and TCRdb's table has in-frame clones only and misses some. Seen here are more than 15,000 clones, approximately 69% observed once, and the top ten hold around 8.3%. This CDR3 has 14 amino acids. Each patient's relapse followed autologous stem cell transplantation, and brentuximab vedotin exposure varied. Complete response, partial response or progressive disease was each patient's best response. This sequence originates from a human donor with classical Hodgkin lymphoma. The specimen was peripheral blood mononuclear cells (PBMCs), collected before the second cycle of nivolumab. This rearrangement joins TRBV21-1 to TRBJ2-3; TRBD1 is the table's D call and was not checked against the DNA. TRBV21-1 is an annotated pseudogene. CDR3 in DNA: TGTGCCAGCAGCACCAGGGTTAGCACAGATACGCAGTATTTT. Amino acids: CASSTRVSTDTQYF.